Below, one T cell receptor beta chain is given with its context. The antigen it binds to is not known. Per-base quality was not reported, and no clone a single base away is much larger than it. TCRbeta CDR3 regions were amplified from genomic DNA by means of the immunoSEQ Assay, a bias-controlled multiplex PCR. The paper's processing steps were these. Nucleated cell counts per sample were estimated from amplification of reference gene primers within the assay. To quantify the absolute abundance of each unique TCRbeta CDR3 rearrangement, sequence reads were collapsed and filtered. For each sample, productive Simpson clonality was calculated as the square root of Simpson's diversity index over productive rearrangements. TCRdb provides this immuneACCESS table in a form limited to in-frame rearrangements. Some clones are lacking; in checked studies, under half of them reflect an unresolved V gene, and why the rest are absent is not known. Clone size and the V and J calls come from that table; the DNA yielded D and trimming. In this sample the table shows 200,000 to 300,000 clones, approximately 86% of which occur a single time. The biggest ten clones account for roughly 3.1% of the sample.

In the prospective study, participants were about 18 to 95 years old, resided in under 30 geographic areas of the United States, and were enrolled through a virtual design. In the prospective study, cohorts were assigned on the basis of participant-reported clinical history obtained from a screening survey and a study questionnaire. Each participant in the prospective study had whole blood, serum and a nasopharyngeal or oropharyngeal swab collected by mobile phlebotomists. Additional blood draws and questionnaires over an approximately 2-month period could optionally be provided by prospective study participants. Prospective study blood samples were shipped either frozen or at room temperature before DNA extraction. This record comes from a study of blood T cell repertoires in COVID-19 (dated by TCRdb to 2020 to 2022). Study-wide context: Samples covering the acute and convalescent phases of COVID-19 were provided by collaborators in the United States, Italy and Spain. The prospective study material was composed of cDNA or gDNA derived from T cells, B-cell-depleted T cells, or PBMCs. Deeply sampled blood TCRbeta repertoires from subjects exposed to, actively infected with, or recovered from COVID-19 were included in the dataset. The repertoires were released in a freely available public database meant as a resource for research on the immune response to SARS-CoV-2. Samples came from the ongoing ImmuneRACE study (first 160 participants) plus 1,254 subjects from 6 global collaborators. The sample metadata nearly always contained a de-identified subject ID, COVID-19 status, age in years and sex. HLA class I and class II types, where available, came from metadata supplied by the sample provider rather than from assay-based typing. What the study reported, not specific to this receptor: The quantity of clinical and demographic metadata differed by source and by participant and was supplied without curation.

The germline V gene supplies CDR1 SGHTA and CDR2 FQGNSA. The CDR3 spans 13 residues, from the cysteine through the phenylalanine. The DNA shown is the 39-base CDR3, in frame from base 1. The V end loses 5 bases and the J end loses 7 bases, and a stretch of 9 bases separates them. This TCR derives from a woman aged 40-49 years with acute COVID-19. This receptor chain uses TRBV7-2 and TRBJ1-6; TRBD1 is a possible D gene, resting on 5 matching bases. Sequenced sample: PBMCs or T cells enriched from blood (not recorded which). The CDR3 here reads CASSREGNSPLHF. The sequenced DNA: TGTGCCAGCAGCCGGGAGGGGAATTCACCCCTCCACTTT.